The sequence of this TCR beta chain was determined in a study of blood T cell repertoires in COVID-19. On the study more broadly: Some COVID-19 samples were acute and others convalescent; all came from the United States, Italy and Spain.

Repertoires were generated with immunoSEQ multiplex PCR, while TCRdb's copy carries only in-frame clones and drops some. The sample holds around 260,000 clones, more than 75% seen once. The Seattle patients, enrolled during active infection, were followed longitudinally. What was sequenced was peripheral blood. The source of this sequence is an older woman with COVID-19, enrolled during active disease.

CDR3 sequence: CASSEERRSYNEQFF. The CDR3 bases are TGCGCCAGCAGTGAGGAGCGCCGCTCCTACAATGAGCAGTTCTTC. This rearrangement joins TRBV10-1 to TRBJ2-1; D call uncertain. V was trimmed by 2 bases and J by 0 bases, leaving 8 bases between them. CDR1 is WNHNN and CDR2 is SYGVQD in the germline V gene (reference sequence). This CDR3 comprises 15 residues.